This TCR beta chain was sequenced for a study of shared clonotypes between healthy human individuals (dated by TCRdb to the early 2020s). Study-level background: Two women and three men aged 18 to 49 years were included in the cohort. For each donor, CD4 naive and CD4 memory were each given three plates, CD8 naive was given two plates, and CD8 memory was given one plate. The study deeply sequenced blood TCR repertoires of five healthy adults to estimate repertoire size and the extent of clonotype sharing between individuals. Different laboratories and diverse techniques were used to prepare libraries and sequence TCR repertoires, to increase sequencing depth and limit assay-specific biases. Each donor's leukapheresis produced roughly between roughly 0.85 and 9.5 billion PBMCs.

Points the paper makes about the study in general: Compared with non-shared clonotypes, the clonotypes found in all four sorted-subset donors had higher generation probabilities. Because the study included a small number of donors, the genetic and exposure-history diversity represented was limited. Estimated clonotype richness was generally larger for naive than for memory subsets. Sampling was restricted to blood, and TCR repertoires in tissue are likely to differ from TCR repertoires in blood. Incomplete sequencing was indicated by rarefaction of sorted-subset datasets, despite the large sequencing depth. Pairwise subsampling indicated that sequencing depth was expected to affect the degree of clonotype sharing among donors. When four donors were compared, the shared fraction of clonotypes was roughly 4.8% for naive CD4, more than 3% for naive CD8, about 2.4% for memory CD4, and 0.4% for memory CD8.

Using the deep immunoSEQ assay, TCR CDR3 regions were amplified from genomic DNA by multiplex PCR. Genomic DNA extracted from each cell subset was distributed evenly over all wells of several immunoSEQ 96-well plates, and each plate served as one replicate. For sorted subsets, each replicate PCR was loaded with 200 ng genomic DNA, equivalent to 30,000 or so T cell genomes. Purified libraries were measured with a Qubit 3.0 fluorometer, size-checked on a Bioanalyzer 2100, and measured again with the KAPA Library Quantification kit. Every immunoSEQ 96-well plate was sequenced on a dedicated single-read 150-cycle Illumina NextSeq 550 flow cell. The paper's processing steps were these. The immunoSEQ output contained only junctional sequences without quality scores, so filtering could not match that applied to full-length reads. To assign V/J genes and CDR3, sequences were annotated using PyIR, a Python wrapper for IgBLAST v1.9, with IMGT germline references. Reads were filtered out if the reads had weak V/J assignments (E-value above 1e-6), no CDR3, stop codons, out-of-frame junctions, or ambiguous translated residues. A V3J clonotype was defined by an identical inferred V gene, J gene, and CDR3 amino acid sequence. To compute the percentage overlap between repertoires, the number of shared unique clonotypes was divided by the size of the smaller repertoire. Three approaches were used to assess repertoire richness: RTK rarefaction, the Chao1 estimator, and Recon v2.1 estimates of unobserved clonotypes. Generation probabilities for all TCRbeta clonotypes obtained by the gDNA method from a handful of donors were computed using OLGA. The immuneACCESS repertoire file appears here via TCRdb, limited to in-frame rearrangements. These files lack a portion of the clones; in checked studies, under half of the deficit traces to unresolved V genes, and the cause of the others is not known. V and J calls and clone size follow that table, whereas D and trimming were derived from the DNA. The sample table lists some 580,000 clones, 95% to 98% of them with a count of one. The top ten hold 0.3% of the sample.

The germline V gene encodes CDR1 GTSNPN and CDR2 SVGIG (reference sequence). From its cysteine to its phenylalanine, the CDR3 spans 16 amino acids. Only the CDR3 portion is preserved as DNA: 48 bases, with reading frame beginning at the first base. The trim is 2 bases for V and 3 bases for J, with a gap of 17 bases between the germline ends. CD8 naive samples were obtained by positive selection for CCR7 among CD45RO-negative cells, yielding a CD45RA+CCR7+ population from which TemRA cells were excluded. Healthy HIV-negative adults with no recently reported acute infections or vaccinations were included as donors. Only Caucasian adults living in Nashville, Tennessee, USA were represented among the donors. Blood was collected by leukapheresis, and PBMCs were isolated by Ficoll-Histopaque density gradient centrifugation and then cryopreserved in liquid nitrogen vapor phase. Analytical flow cytometry was used to check the purity and quantity of every magnetically sorted T cell population. Each sorted fraction had its genomic DNA isolated and then quantified by UV absorbance on a Nanodrop 2000c.

Points on this clone: It has no known antigen specificity. Within one base of it there is no much larger clone, and no base qualities were kept.

Recombination connected TRBV30 to TRBJ1-5; a weak D assignment points to TRBD1 (6 bases agree). This receptor was taken from a man aged 30-40 years in good health. Sequencing was done on a sample of naive CD8+ T cells sorted from blood. In light of the paper, this sample's cell subset or site label describes: CD45RA+CCR7+. The CDR3 reads CAWSRMGAFPNQPQHF. The DNA sequence is TGTGCCTGGAGTCGAATGGGGGCCTTTCCCAATCAGCCCCAGCATTTT. Reference TRBV30 and TRBJ1-5 proteins supply the regions before and after the CDR3; the full variable domain is: SQTIHQWPATLVQPVGSPLSLECTVEGTSNPNLYWYRQAAGRGLQLLFYSVGIGQISSEVPQNLSASRPQDRQFILSSKKLLLSDSGFYLCAWSRMGAFPNQPQHFGDGTRLSIL.